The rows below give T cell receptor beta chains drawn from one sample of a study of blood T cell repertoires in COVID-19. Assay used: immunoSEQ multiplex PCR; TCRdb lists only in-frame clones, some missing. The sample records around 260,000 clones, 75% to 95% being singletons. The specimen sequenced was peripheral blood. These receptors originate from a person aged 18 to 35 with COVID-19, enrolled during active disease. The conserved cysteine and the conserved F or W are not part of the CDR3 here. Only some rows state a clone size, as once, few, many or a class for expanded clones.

ATSESGQGYGYT,.,TRBJ1-2,TRBV24-1
ASSYRSSGTDTQY,.,TRBJ2-3,TRBV6-5
ASSGSLGGKTDTQY,.,TRBJ2-3,TRBV4-3
ASSVGRAGNQPQH,few,TRBJ1-5,TRBV2
ASSLRRGQGYGYT,.,TRBJ1-2,TRBV5-6
ASSRVLAGVDEQY,once,TRBJ2-7,TRBV5-1
ASRDRDPLPNTEAF,.,TRBJ1-1,TRBV19
ASSRDRNTEAF,.,TRBJ1-1,TRBV7-2
SVELTINYGYT,few,TRBJ1-2,TRBV29-1
ASSPGGGETQY,.,TRBJ2-5,TRBV4-1